A selection of T cell receptor beta chains follows, all from one sample in a study of PD-1 blockade in classical Hodgkin lymphoma. Assay: immunoSEQ multiplex PCR; the TCRdb copy retains only in-frame clones and omits some. The sample has roughly 35,000 clones; around 90% are singletons. Sequences were derived from CD4+ T cells from blood, sampled before the fourth cycle of nivolumab. Receptors were obtained from a human donor with classical Hodgkin lymphoma. Both conserved end residues are trimmed from each CDR3. D genes are given only for firm matches.

j_call | v_call | d_call | cdr3_aa
TRBJ1-5 | TRBV19 | . | ASRFQNQPQH
TRBJ1-4 | TRBV2 | TRBD1 | ASRRGGEKLF
TRBJ2-7 | TRBV11-2 | TRBD2 | ASSLDNLAGVLYEQY
TRBJ2-1 | TRBV6-5 | . | ASSYMGTEQF
TRBJ2-1 | TRBV30 | TRBD1 | AWSGPWDREQF
TRBJ2-3 | TRBV10-3 | . | AISSTDTQY
TRBJ1-2 | TRBV2 | . | ASGKLLEPTTVT
TRBJ1-1 | TRBV19 | . | ASKVNTGTEAF
TRBJ2-1 | TRBV13 | TRBD1 | ASSRFPGQGYNEQF
TRBJ2-1 | TRBV28 | TRBD1 | ASSRTGGNSYNEQF
TRBJ2-7 | TRBV2 | . | ASRYDSSSYEQY
TRBJ2-1 | TRBV29-1 | . | SVGLVLNEQF
TRBJ2-1 | TRBV7-9 | TRBD2 | ASSSASIAGADNEQF
TRBJ2-7 | TRBV19 | TRBD2 | ASSRQAGGAQEQY
TRBJ2-7 | TRBV2 | . | ASSADRGEQY
TRBJ2-1 | TRBV7-9 | TRBD2 | ASSSGLAKDYNEQF
TRBJ2-2 | TRBV10-3 | . | AISQGGDTGELF
TRBJ2-2 | TRBV7-6 | . | ASSLGQAGHGELF
TRBJ2-1 | TRBV18 | . | ASSPLGGTGVRGEQF
TRBJ1-1 | TRBV5-1 | TRBD1 | ASSFSGQGTLEAF
TRBJ2-3 | TRBV7-3 | . | ASSLNPSYATDTQY
TRBJ2-6 | TRBV7-6 | . | ASSLGGTSGANVLT
TRBJ1-3 | TRBV5-1 | . | ASSLDLQPGNTIY